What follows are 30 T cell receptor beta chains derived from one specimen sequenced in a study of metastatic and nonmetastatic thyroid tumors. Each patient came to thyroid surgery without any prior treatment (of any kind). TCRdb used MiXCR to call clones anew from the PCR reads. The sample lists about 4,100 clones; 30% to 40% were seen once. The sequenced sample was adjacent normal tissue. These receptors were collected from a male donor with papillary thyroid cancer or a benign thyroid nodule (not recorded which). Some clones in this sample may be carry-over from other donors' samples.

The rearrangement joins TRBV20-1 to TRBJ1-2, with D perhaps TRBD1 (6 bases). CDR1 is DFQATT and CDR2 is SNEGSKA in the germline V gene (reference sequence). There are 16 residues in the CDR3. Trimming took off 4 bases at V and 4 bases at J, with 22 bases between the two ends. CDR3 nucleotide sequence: TGCAGTGCTAAAGGCAGGGCAGGGGCGGGGGGCTATGGCTACACCTTC. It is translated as CSAKGRAGAGGYGYTF.

The CDR3 here is CSTRTGGREQYF. CDR3 DNA sequence: TGCAGTACAAGAACAGGGGGCCGCGAGCAGTACTTC. The chain joins TRBV20-1 to TRBJ2-7; 9 bases align to TRBD1. The CDR3 contains 12 residues. V shed 8 bases, J shed 6 bases, and the junction held 8 bases outside the gene matches. CDR1 and CDR2 from the germline V gene are DFQATT and SNEGSKA (reference sequence).

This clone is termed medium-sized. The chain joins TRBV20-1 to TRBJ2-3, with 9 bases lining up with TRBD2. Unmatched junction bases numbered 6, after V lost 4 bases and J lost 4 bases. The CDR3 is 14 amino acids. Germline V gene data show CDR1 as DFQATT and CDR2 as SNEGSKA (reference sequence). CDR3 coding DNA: TGCAGTGCTATTGGCGGGGGGGGAGCAGATACGCAGTATTTT. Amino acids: CSAIGGGGADTQYF.

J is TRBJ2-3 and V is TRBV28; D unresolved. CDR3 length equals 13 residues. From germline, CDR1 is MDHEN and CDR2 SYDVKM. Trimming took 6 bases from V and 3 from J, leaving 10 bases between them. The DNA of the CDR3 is TGTGCCAGCAGCTGGCTTCCTACAGATACGCAGTATTTT. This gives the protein CASSWLPTDTQYF.

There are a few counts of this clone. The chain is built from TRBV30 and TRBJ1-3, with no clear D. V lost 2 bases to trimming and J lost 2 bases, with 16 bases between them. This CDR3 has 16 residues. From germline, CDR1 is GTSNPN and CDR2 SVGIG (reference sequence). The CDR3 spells CAWSSTETSPGNTIYF. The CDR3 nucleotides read TGTGCCTGGAGTAGTACGGAGACATCACCTGGAAACACCATATATTTT.

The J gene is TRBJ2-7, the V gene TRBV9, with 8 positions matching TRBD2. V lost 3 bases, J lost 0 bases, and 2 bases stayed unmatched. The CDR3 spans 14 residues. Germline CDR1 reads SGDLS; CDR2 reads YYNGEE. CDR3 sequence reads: CASSGGTSSYEQYF. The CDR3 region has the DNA TGTGCCAGCAGCGGCGGGACTAGCTCCTACGAGCAGTACTTC.

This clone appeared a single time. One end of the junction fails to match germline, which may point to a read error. Here the CDR3 reads CAGSLGSTGSLYGYTF. The CDR3 DNA is TGTGCCGGCAGCTTAGGGTCGACAGGATCGCTGTATGGCTACACCTTC. The rearrangement links TRBV11-2 to TRBJ1-2; TRBD1 might be the D (6 bases). This CDR3 has 16 amino acids. Germline V gene lookup returns CDR1 SGHAT and CDR2 FQNNGV.

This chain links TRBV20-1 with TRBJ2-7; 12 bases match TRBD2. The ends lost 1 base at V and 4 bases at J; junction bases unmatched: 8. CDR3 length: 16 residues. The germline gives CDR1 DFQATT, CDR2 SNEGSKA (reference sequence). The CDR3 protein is CSARVWTSGKGYEQYF. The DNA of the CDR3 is TGCAGTGCTAGAGTCTGGACTAGCGGGAAAGGGTACGAGCAGTACTTC.

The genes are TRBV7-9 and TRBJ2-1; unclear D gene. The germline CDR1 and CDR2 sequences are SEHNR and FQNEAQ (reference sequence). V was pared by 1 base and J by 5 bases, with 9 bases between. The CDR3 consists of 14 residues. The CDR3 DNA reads TGTGCCAGCAGCTTAGGATTTGGACACAATGAGCAGTTCTTC. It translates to CASSLGFGHNEQFF.

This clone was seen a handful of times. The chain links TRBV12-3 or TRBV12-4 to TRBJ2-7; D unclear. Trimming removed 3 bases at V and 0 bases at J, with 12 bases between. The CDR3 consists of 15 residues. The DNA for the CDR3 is TGTGCCAGCAGTTTTGGAGCTGGGGTCTCCTACGAGCAGTACTTC. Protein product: CASSFGAGVSYEQYF.

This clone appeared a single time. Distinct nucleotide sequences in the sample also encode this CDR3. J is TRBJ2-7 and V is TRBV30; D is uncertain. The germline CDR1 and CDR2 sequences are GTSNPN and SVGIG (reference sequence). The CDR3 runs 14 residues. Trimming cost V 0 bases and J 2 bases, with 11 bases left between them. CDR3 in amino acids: CAWSVSGTAYEQYF. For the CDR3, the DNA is TGTGCCTGGAGTGTATCGGGCACCGCCTACGAGCAGTACTTC. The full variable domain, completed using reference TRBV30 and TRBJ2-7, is SQTIHQWPATLVQPVGSPLSLECTVEGTSNPNLYWYRQAAGRGLQLLFYSVGIGQISSEVPQNLSASRPQDRQFILSSKKLLLSDSGFYLCAWSVSGTAYEQYFGPGTRLTVT.

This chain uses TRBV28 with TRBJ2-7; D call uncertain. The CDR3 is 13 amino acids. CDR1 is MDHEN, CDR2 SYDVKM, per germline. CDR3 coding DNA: TGTGCAAGCCGAGTAGGGAACTCCTACGAGCAGTACGTC. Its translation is CASRVGNSYEQYV.

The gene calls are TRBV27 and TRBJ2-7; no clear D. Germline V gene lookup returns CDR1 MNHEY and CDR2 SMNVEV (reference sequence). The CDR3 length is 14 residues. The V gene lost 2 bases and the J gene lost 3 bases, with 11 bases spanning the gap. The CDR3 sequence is CASSLRVPNYEQYF. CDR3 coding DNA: TGTGCCAGCAGTTTACGAGTACCAAACTACGAGCAGTACTTC.

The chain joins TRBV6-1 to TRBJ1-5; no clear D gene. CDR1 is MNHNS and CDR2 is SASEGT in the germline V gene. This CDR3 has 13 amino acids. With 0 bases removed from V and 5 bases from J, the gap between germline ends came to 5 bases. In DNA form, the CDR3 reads TGTGCCAGCAGTGAAGCGCGAGATCAGCCCCAGCATTTT. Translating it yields CASSEARDQPQHF.

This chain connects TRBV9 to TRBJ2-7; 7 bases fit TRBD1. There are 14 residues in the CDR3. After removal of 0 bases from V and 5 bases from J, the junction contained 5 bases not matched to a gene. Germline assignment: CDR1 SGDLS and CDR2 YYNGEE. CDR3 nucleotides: TGTGCCAGCAGCGTAGATGGGGACAGCCACGAGCAGTACTTC. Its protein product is CASSVDGDSHEQYF.

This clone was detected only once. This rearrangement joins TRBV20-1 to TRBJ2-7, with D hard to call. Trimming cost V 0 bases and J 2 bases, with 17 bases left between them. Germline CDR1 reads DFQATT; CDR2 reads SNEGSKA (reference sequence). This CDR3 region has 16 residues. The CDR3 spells CSARDLGRHFTYEQYF. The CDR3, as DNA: TGCAGTGCTAGAGATTTGGGCAGACACTTTACCTACGAGCAGTACTTC.

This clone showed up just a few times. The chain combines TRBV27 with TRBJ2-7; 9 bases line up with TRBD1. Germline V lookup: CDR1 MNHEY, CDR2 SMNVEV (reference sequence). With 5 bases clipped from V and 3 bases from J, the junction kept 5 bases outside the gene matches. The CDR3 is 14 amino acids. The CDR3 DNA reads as TGTGCCAGCAGTCTAGGGACAGGGAGCTACGAGCAGTACTTC. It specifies CASSLGTGSYEQYF.

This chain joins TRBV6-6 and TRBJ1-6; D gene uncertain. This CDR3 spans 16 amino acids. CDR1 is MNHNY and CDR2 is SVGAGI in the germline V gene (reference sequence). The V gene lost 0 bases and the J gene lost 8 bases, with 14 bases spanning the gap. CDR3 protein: CASSYSIHGADSPLHF. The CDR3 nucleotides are TGTGCCAGCAGTTACTCGATCCACGGTGCTGATTCACCCCTCCACTTT.

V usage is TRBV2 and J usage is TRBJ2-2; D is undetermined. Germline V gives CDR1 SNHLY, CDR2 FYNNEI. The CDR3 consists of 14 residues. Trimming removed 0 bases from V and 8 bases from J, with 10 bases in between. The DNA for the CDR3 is TGTGCCAGCAGTGAAGCGTTTTCTACTGGGGAGCTGTTTTTT. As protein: CASSEAFSTGELFF.

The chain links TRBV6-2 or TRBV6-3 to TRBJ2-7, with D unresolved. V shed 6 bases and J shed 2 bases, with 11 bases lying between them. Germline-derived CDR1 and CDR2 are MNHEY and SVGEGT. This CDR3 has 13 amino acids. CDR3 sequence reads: CASSLLTPYEQYF. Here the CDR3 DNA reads TGTGCCAGCAGCCTGTTAACACCCTACGAGCAGTACTTC.

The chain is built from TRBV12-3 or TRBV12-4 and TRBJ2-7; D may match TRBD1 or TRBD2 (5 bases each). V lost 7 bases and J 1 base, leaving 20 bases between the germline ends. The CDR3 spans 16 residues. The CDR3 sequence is CASNFRGGRWSYEQYF. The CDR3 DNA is TGTGCCAGCAACTTCCGGGGCGGGCGGTGGTCCTACGAGCAGTACTTC.

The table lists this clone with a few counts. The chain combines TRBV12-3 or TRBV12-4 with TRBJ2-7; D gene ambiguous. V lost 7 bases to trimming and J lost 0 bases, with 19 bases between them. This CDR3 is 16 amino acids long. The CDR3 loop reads CASTPTADGVSYEQYF. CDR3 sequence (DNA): TGTGCCAGCACCCCCACCGCAGACGGAGTCTCCTACGAGCAGTACTTC.

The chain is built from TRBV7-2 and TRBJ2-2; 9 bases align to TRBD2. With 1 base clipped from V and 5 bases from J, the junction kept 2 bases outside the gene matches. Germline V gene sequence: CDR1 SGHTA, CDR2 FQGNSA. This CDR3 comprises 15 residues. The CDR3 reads CASSLGAGGTGELFF. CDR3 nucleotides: TGTGCCAGCAGCTTAGGCGCGGGAGGGACCGGGGAGCTGTTTTTT.

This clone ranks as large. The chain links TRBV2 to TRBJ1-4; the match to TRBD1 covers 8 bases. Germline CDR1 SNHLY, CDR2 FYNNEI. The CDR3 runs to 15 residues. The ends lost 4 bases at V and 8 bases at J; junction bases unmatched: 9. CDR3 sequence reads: CASSADRGMWEKLFF. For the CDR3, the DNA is TGTGCCAGCAGTGCCGACAGGGGAATGTGGGAAAAACTGTTTTTT.

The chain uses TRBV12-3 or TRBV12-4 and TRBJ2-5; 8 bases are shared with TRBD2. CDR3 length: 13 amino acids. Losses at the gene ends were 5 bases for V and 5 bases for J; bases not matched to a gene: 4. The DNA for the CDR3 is TGTGCCAGCAGTCCACTAGCGGCGGAGACCCAGTACTTC. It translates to CASSPLAAETQYF.

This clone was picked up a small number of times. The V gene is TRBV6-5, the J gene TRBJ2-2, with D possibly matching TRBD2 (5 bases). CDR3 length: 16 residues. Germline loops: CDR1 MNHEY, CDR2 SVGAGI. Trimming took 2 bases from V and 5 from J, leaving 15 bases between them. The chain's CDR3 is CASSYGPTMETGELFF. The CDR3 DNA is TGTGCCAGCAGTTACGGTCCGACTATGGAAACCGGGGAGCTGTTTTTT.

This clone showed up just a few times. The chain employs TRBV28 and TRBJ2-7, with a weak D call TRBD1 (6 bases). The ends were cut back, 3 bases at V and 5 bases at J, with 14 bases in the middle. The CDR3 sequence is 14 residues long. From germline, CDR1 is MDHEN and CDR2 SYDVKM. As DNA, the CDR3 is TGTGCCAGCAGTTTTTTGCAGGGGTTTGACGAGCAGTACTTC. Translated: CASSFLQGFDEQYF. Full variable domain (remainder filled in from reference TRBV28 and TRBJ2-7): DVKVTQSSRYLVKRTGEKVFLECVQDMDHENMFWYRQDPGLGLRLIYFSYDVKMKEKGDIPEGYSVSREKKERFSLILESASTNQTSMYLCASSFLQGFDEQYFGPGTRLTVT.

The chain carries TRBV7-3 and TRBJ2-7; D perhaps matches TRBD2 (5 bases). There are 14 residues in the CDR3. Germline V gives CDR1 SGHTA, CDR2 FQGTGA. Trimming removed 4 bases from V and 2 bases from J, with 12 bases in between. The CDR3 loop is CASSYGGLPYEQYF. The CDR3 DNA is TGTGCCAGCAGCTACGGCGGGTTGCCCTACGAGCAGTACTTC.

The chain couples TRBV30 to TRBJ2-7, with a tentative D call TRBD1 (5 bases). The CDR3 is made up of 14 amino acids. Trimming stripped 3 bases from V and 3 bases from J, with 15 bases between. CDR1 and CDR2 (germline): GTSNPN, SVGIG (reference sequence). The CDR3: CAWRPGQGNYEQYF. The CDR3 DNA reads TGTGCCTGGAGACCCGGACAAGGGAACTACGAGCAGTACTTC.

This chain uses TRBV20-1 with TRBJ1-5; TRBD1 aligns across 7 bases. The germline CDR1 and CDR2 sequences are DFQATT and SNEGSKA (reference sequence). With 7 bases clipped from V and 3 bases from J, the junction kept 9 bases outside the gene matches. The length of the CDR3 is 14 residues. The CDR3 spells CSGKEGTANQPQHF. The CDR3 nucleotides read TGCAGTGGTAAAGAAGGGACAGCCAATCAGCCCCAGCATTTT.